The source of this T cell receptor (beta chain) is a study of T cell repertoires in aging, cancer and after chemotherapy. Study observations and caveats: Compared with age-matched healthy donors, untreated hematological or solid cancer patients showed higher blood TCR clonality. Rebound thymic output was suggested by rising median generation probability during chemotherapy in each cancer cohort. The repertoire data cannot show anything about immunological memory following chemotherapy.

This clonotype has at least ten counts. No antigen is known for it. A mixed TRB-A/B primer pool amplified rearranged TRB by multiplex touch-down PCR. TCRdb processed the multiplex PCR reads anew with MiXCR; each CDR3 protein has one entry. The sample holds 13,000 or so distinct CDR3 sequences; about 25% are singletons and the top ten take around 50%. The CDR3 loop spans 17 amino acids. Trimming shortened V by 2 bases and J by 0 bases, and 11 bases separated the two germline ends. Germline V gene sequence: CDR1 MNHEY, CDR2 SVGAGI. Peripheral blood genomic DNA, not sorted cells or RNA, was the template. V gene TRBV6-5 combines with J gene TRBJ2-6; TRBD1 or TRBD2 may be the D gene (5 bases each). The sequence came from a human donor in good health. The sample comprised blood. The CDR3 coding sequence is TGTGCCAGCAGTTACCAGGGACGTAGCTCTGGGGCCAACGTCCTGACTTTC. It yields the protein CASSYQGRSSGANVLTF.